A single TCR beta chain is shown here with its context. As yet, its antigen is unknown. Stability of Graves' hyperthyroidism was defined as absent ophthalmopathy progression within 18 months. TCR beta CDR3 regions were amplified from RNA. A first-round RT-PCR of the TCR CDR3 used the HTBI primer set. MiXCR was run by TCRdb on the multiplex PCR reads, yielding one entry per CDR3 protein. The top ten clones hold 8.4% of a sample with 700,000 or so distinct CDR3 sequences, roughly 17% of them seen once. This entry belongs to a study of T cells in Graves' hyperthyroidism and ophthalmopathy. Trimming took off 3 bases at V and 6 bases at J, with 21 bases between the two ends. This CDR3 has 17 amino acids. Germline CDR1 MDHEN, CDR2 SYDVKM. Findings of the study overall: Model output signaled ophthalmopathy a median roughly six months ahead of onset.

What was sequenced was blood. This TCR came from a young man with Graves' hyperthyroidism. The rearrangement links TRBV28 to TRBJ1-5; D ambiguous. The CDR3 DNA reads as TGTGCCAGCAGTTTGCTAGCGGGAGGGCCCGAGCGTCAGCCCCAGCATTTT. This translates into CASSLLAGGPERQPQHF. Combining the CDR3 with reference TRBV28 and TRBJ1-5 gives the whole variable domain DVKVTQSSRYLVKRTGEKVFLECVQDMDHENMFWYRQDPGLGLRLIYFSYDVKMKEKGDIPEGYSVSREKKERFSLILESASTNQTSMYLCASSLLAGGPERQPQHFGDGTRLSIL.